This T cell receptor (beta chain) was captured by sequencing in a study of radiotherapy plus CTLA-4 blockade in lung cancer. Study background: Of all patients, approximately 20% responded objectively and 30% to 35% showed disease control.

The study's findings and limits: Interferon-beta, together with early blood T cell clone dynamics, reportedly best predicted response. Expansion in blood of tumor-derived TCR clones was seen after radiotherapy plus ipilimumab.

The CDR3 sequence is 9 residues long. Patients with chemo-refractory metastatic non-small-cell lung cancer received focal radiation plus CTLA-4 blockade with ipilimumab. The data were produced by immunoSEQ multiplex PCR, yet TCRdb's version contains in-frame clones alone and is incomplete. Here the sample spans approximately 80,000 clones, 70% to 80% being singletons. This clone showed up just a few times. Its antigen is as yet unknown. This TCR came from a human donor with non-small cell lung cancer whose response to radiotherapy plus ipilimumab could not be evaluated. This rearrangement joins TRBV21-1 to TRBJ2-7; TRBD2 reflects the table's D call only, with no check against the DNA. TRBV21-1 is assigned pseudogene status. Sequenced here: peripheral blood, sampled from a patient treated with radiotherapy plus ipilimumab. The CDR3 region has the DNA TGTGCCATCTACTGTGAGGGCGACTTC. It specifies CAIYCEGDF.